The entry below describes one T cell receptor (beta chain). The target antigen is unknown. The data belong to a study of beta chain features in type 1 diabetes. The overall study: All samples combined gave over 100 million sorted cells for examination. Whole-study results and caveats: Shortening of TCRB CDR3s, moderate but significant, appeared in all four CD4+ subsets of Type 1 diabetes patients.

Only one heparinised blood draw was taken per donor, and its volume averaged approximately 120 mL. Researchers reported sorting CD4+ naive, central memory, regulatory and stem cell-like memory cells via CD45RO/CCR7/CD25/CD127/CD95/CD27. Expressed TCRB transcripts got sequenced, as all isolated RNA was reverse transcribed. TCRdb's table, derived via immunoSEQ multiplex PCR, lists solely in-frame clones and lacks some. The sample has a few hundred thousand clones, approximately 11% seen once. V was cut by 0 bases and J by 2 bases, with 11 bases left in between. This CDR3 contains 15 residues. Germline V gene data show CDR1 as SGHRS and CDR2 as YFSETQ.

This receptor was taken from a man aged 18 to 29 in good health. The rearrangement links TRBV5-1 to TRBJ1-2, with D unresolved. Sequencing was done on a sample of central memory CD4+ T cells from blood. The CDR3 reads CASSLEPGINYGYTF. CDR3 bases: TGCGCCAGCAGCTTGGAGCCGGGGATAAACTATGGCTACACCTTC.